This TCR beta chain was obtained from a study of cytomegalovirus exposure and HLA in healthy donors. Overall study results and limits: Rarity held for most TCR sequences, but there were some public TCRs that occurred in many donors. A later analysis reported that several of the most significant clusters appeared to be linked to common viral pathogens, among them Epstein-Barr virus.

Trimming took 2 bases from V and 4 from J, leaving 8 bases between them. This CDR3 is 13 amino acids long. The germline gives CDR1 WNHNN, CDR2 SYGVQD (reference sequence). These donors, healthy bone marrow donors, were studied. As to this clone: Its antigen is not identified.

The primer mix had 60 Vbeta and 13 Jbeta primers. Assay: immunoSEQ multiplex PCR; the TCRdb copy retains only in-frame clones and omits some. Of 150,000 to 180,000 clones listed, 60% to 85% are singletons. This chain joins TRBV10-1 and TRBJ1-1; D is unresolved. This receptor was obtained from a woman in her thirties or forties in good health and CMV-seronegative. The material sequenced was PBMCs. The CDR3 is CASSESGGTEAFF. The DNA for the CDR3 is TGCGCCAGCAGTGAGAGCGGCGGCACTGAAGCTTTCTTT.